This T cell receptor beta chain emerged from a study of identical twins. Broader study findings: Analyses based on zero insertions could be partly confounded by invariant MAIT and iNKT cells. Models came in too low on out-of-frame TCR alpha sharing in monozygotic twins. Among beta out-of-frame sequences, excess sharing between twins appeared weaker.

TCRdb reprocessed the 5' RACE reads via MiXCR and lists one record per CDR3 protein. This sample carries just over 450,000 distinct CDR3 sequences, around 14% of them seen once, and the ten largest clones take about 0.54%. There are a few counts of this clonotype. Its specificity is not known. The CDR3 has 20 amino acids. Germline assignment: CDR1 SGHAT and CDR2 FQDESV (reference sequence). Trimming removed 2 bases from V and 2 bases from J; junction bases left unmatched: 15. These data were likewise used in another study, on yellow fever vaccine responses in identical twins.

The chain links TRBV11-1 to TRBJ2-2; 9 positions agree with TRBD2. The clonotype was recovered from a woman aged 18-30 years in good health. The sequencing input was CD4+ T cells sorted from blood. CDR3 bases: TGTGCCAGCAGCTTAAGGTCTCTAGCGGGGCAGCCTGGTAACACCGGGGAGCTGTTTTTT. Encoded protein: CASSLRSLAGQPGNTGELFF.